Listed below are T cell receptor beta chains from one sample, sequenced in a study of cytomegalovirus exposure and HLA in healthy donors. TCRdb's copy holds only in-frame clones and misses some; the assay was immunoSEQ multiplex PCR. The sample records about 170,000 clones, roughly four fifths being singletons. Material for sequencing was PBMCs. These receptors were taken from a woman in her thirties in good health and CMV-seropositive. CDR3s include the opening cysteine and the closing phenylalanine or tryptophan. The D gene is left open where the match is weak. A row's size may be missing; if present it is once, few, many or a size class.

>NA|TRBV14|TRBJ1-3|NA
CASSQDSINTIYF
TGTGCCAGCAGCCAAGACAGTATTAACACCATATATTTT
>NA|TRBV25-1|TRBJ2-1|TRBD1
CASSELDRGNNEQFF
TGTGCCAGCAGTGAACTCGACAGGGGTAACAATGAGCAGTTCTTC
>NA|TRBV30|TRBJ2-7|TRBD1
CAWCRSGTGGVDEQYF
TGTGCCTGGTGCCGATCCGGGACAGGGGGGGTAGACGAGCAGTACTTC
>NA|TRBV28|TRBJ2-3|NA
CASTSRGKDTQYF
TGTGCCAGCACCTCGCGAGGGAAGGATACGCAGTATTTT
>NA|TRBV29-1|TRBJ2-7|NA
CSGGSRGGYEQYF
TGCAGCGGGGGAAGTCGAGGGGGCTACGAGCAGTACTTC
>few|TRBV2|TRBJ1-5|TRBD1
CASSLFTGGEQPQHF
TGTGCCAGCAGCCTCTTTACAGGGGGCGAACAGCCCCAGCATTTT
>once|TRBV25-1|TRBJ2-1|TRBD2
CASSGTSGGGYNEQFF
TGTGCCAGCAGTGGGACTAGCGGGGGAGGCTACAATGAGCAGTTCTTC
>NA|TRBV18|TRBJ1-5|NA
CASSPSGGNQPQHF
TGTGCCAGCTCACCAAGCGGGGGAAATCAGCCCCAGCATTTT
>NA|TRBV5-1|TRBJ2-1|TRBD2
CASSLGASGSGYVQFF
TGCGCCAGCAGCTTGGGGGCTAGCGGGAGTGGATATGTGCAGTTCTTC
>NA|TRBV15|TRBJ1-4|TRBD1
CATSRLPQGRGNEKLFF
TGTGCCACCAGCAGACTTCCACAGGGGCGTGGGAATGAAAAACTGTTTTTT
>NA|TRBV10-3|TRBJ1-2|NA
CAISDLSTRRGYYGYTF
TGTGCCATCAGCGACCTATCGACAAGGCGGGGGTACTATGGCTACACCTTC
>few|TRBV5-1|TRBJ1-1|TRBD1
CASSLLLGQGGTEAFF
TGCGCCAGCAGCTTGTTGCTGGGGCAGGGGGGCACTGAAGCTTTCTTT
>once|TRBV28|TRBJ1-1|NA
CASSLAGRNTEAFF
TGTGCCAGCAGTTTAGCGGGCAGGAACACTGAAGCTTTCTTT
>NA|TRBV6-1|TRBJ1-4|NA
CASSTRHSYNEKLFF
TGTGCCAGCAGTACCCGACACTCCTATAATGAAAAACTGTTTTTT
>NA|TRBV7-8|TRBJ2-2|NA
CASSPLLNTGELFF
TGTGCCAGCAGCCCACTTTTGAACACCGGGGAGCTGTTTTTT
>NA|TRBV7-2|TRBJ2-5|NA
CASSLERGRGGDF
TGTGCCAGCAGCTTAGAGCGCGGAAGAGGAGGGGACTTC
>NA|TRBV5-4|TRBJ2-3|TRBD1
CASSWTGSTDTQYF
TGTGCCAGCAGTTGGACAGGCAGCACAGATACGCAGTATTTT
>NA|TRBV5-1|TRBJ2-2|TRBD1
CASSSGQGNTGELFF
TGCGCCAGCAGCTCGGGACAGGGGAACACCGGGGAGCTGTTTTTT
>NA|TRBV4-1|TRBJ1-3|NA
CASSQVPSGVDTIYF
TGCGCCAGCAGCCAAGTTCCCAGCGGCGTCGACACCATATATTTT
>NA|TRBV5-1|TRBJ2-5|TRBD2
CASSFRTSGGGQETQYF
TGCGCCAGCAGCTTTCGGACTAGCGGGGGCGGCCAAGAGACCCAGTACTTC
>NA|TRBV19|TRBJ2-5|TRBD2
CASSGGGAETQYF
TGTGCCAGTAGCGGCGGGGGGGCGGAGACCCAGTACTTC
>NA|TRBV7-8|TRBJ2-1|TRBD2
CASSLARPGLAPYNEQFF
TGTGCCAGCAGCTTAGCGAGACCGGGACTAGCTCCCTACAATGAGCAGTTCTTC
>NA|TRBV5-4|TRBJ2-7|TRBD2
CASSPAGPGGAYYEQYF
TGTGCCAGCAGCCCGGCGGGTCCCGGGGGGGCCTATTACGAGCAGTACTTC
>NA|TRBV5-6|TRBJ2-4|NA
CASSLRVLLAVENIQYF
TGTGCCAGCAGCTTGAGAGTTTTATTAGCGGTGGAAAACATTCAGTACTTC
>NA|TRBV18|TRBJ1-5|NA
CASSPGRDQPQHF
TGTGCCAGCTCCCCCGGGAGGGATCAGCCCCAGCATTTT
>NA|TRBV30|TRBJ2-1|NA
CAWFQTGGSYNEQFF
TGTGCCTGGTTTCAGACAGGAGGCTCCTACAATGAGCAGTTCTTC
>NA|TRBV19|TRBJ1-5|TRBD1
CASSIDLSAGGQPQHF
TGTGCCAGTAGTATAGATCTATCGGCAGGGGGTCAGCCCCAGCATTTT
>NA|TRBV5-4|TRBJ1-3|TRBD1
CASSLARGGQGNTIYF
TGTGCCAGCAGCTTGGCCAGAGGGGGACAGGGAAACACCATATATTTT
>NA|TRBV28|TRBJ2-1|TRBD2
CASRPYPGTSGGNQYNEQFF
TGTGCCAGCAGACCATACCCCGGGACTAGCGGGGGTAACCAATACAATGAGCAGTTCTTC
>NA|TRBV9|TRBJ1-2|NA
CASSLQAQGYTF
TGTGCCAGCAGCTTACAGGCTCAAGGCTACACCTTC
>NA|TRBV4-3|TRBJ1-3|NA
CASSRGRDSGNTIYF
TGCGCCAGCAGCCGAGGACGGGACTCTGGAAACACCATATATTTT
>few|TRBV2|TRBJ2-4|TRBD2
CASTSGGGTKNIQYF
TGTGCCAGTACAAGCGGGGGCGGGACCAAAAACATTCAGTACTTC
>NA|TRBV14|TRBJ1-1|NA
CASSQGEIPNTEAFF
TGTGCCAGCAGCCAAGGGGAGATACCGAACACTGAAGCTTTCTTT
>NA|TRBV6-1|TRBJ2-3|TRBD2
CASAPLAGGPDTQYF
TGTGCCAGCGCCCCGTTAGCGGGAGGTCCAGATACGCAGTATTTT
>NA|TRBV27|TRBJ2-3|TRBD2
CASRRRIAGVTDTQYF
TGTGCCAGCAGACGAAGAATAGCGGGGGTGACAGATACGCAGTATTTT
>NA|TRBV11-2|TRBJ1-2|NA
CASSPHGDGYTF
TGTGCCAGCAGCCCCCACGGGGATGGCTACACCTTC
>NA|TRBV9|TRBJ1-2|TRBD1
CASSVGDWDSDINGYTF
TGTGCCAGCAGCGTAGGAGATTGGGACAGCGATATTAATGGCTACACCTTC
>NA|TRBV11-2|TRBJ2-5|TRBD2
CASSLGTSGTQETQYF
TGTGCCAGCAGCTTGGGGACTAGCGGAACACAAGAGACCCAGTACTTC
>NA|TRBV30|TRBJ1-1|NA
CAWSSGLTEAFF
TGTGCCTGGAGTTCAGGGCTCACTGAAGCTTTCTTT
>NA|TRBV27|TRBJ2-1|TRBD1
CASSLRDREENEQFF
TGTGCCAGCAGTTTGAGGGACAGGGAAGAGAATGAGCAGTTCTTC
>NA|TRBV6-1|TRBJ1-4|NA
CASRPTIATNEKLFF
TGTGCCAGCAGACCCACAATTGCAACTAATGAAAAACTGTTTTTT
>NA|TRBV5-5|TRBJ2-7|NA
CASSQGTLPYEQYF
TGTGCCAGCAGCCAGGGGACACTACCCTACGAGCAGTACTTC
>NA|TRBV27|TRBJ2-7|TRBD1
CASSLSGDRMGEQYF
TGTGCCAGCAGTTTGTCCGGGGACAGGATGGGCGAGCAGTACTTC
>NA|TRBV5-1|TRBJ1-2|NA
CASSFAGADYGYTF
TGCGCCAGCAGCTTCGCGGGGGCTGACTATGGCTACACCTTC
>NA|TRBV7-2|TRBJ2-3|NA
CASSLDPGLWEVRLGTQYF
TGTGCCAGCAGCTTAGACCCCGGGTTGTGGGAGGTGAGACTGGGTACGCAGTATTTT
>NA|TRBV6-5|TRBJ2-1|NA
CASSYEARAYNEQFF
TGTGCCAGCAGTTACGAGGCCAGAGCCTACAATGAGCAGTTCTTC
>NA|TRBV5-6|TRBJ2-5|NA
CASSLAVGTQYF
TGTGCCAGCAGCTTGGCCGTCGGGACCCAGTACTTC
>NA|TRBV6-5|TRBJ1-1|NA
CASSYIGPINTEAFF
TGTGCCAGCAGTTACATTGGGCCCATCAACACTGAAGCTTTCTTT
>once|TRBV18|TRBJ2-5|TRBD2
CASSPIRTSGQETQYF
TGTGCCAGCTCACCCATCAGGACTAGCGGCCAAGAGACCCAGTACTTC
>NA|TRBV9|TRBJ1-2|NA
CASSGIKQGAAYGYTF
TGTGCCAGCAGCGGGATTAAACAGGGTGCTGCCTATGGCTACACCTTC
>once|TRBV5-1|TRBJ2-1|NA
CASSLGVAGRVNNEQFF
TGCGCCAGCAGCTTGGGGGTGGCGGGGAGAGTCAATAATGAGCAGTTCTTC
>NA|TRBV2|TRBJ2-5|TRBD2
CASRPGTSVKQETQYF
TGTGCCAGCAGGCCCGGGACTAGCGTAAAACAAGAGACCCAGTACTTC
>NA|TRBV29-1|TRBJ1-2|TRBD1
CSVVGGQGINYGYTF
TGCAGCGTTGTAGGGGGACAGGGGATAAACTATGGCTACACCTTC
>once|TRBV30|TRBJ2-5|TRBD2
CAWSVAGSETQYF
TGTGCCTGGAGCGTAGCGGGGTCAGAGACCCAGTACTTC
>once|TRBV4-1|TRBJ2-5|NA
CASSQGLGAWVETQYF
TGCGCCAGCAGCCAAGGACTGGGGGCGTGGGTGGAGACCCAGTACTTC
>NA|TRBV30|TRBJ2-3|TRBD2
CAWSEAGGGLTQYF
TGTGCCTGGAGTGAGGCGGGAGGAGGTCTTACGCAGTATTTT
>NA|TRBV28|TRBJ1-3|NA
CASSTLFKEAGNTIYF
TGTGCCAGCAGTACGTTATTTAAGGAGGCTGGAAACACCATATATTTT
>NA|TRBV2|TRBJ1-5|NA
CASSGFGLTNQPQHF
TGTGCCAGCAGTGGGTTTGGGCTGACGAATCAGCCCCAGCATTTT
>NA|TRBV2|TRBJ2-3|TRBD1
CASRRQGDDTQYF
TGTGCCAGCAGAAGACAGGGTGACGATACGCAGTATTTT